These 27 T cell receptor beta chains originate from one sample sequenced in a study of cytotoxic CD8 clonotypes in ibrutinib-treated CLL. This table comes from immunoSEQ multiplex PCR, and its TCRdb copy is limited to in-frame clones, with some not included. The sample shows 150,000 to 250,000 clones, approximately 72% of them seen only once. The sample was PBMCs, taken after 24 months of ibrutinib treatment. These receptors all stem from a human donor with chronic lymphocytic leukemia.

This clone was observed a single time. The V call is TRBV27, the J call TRBJ1-2; the D gene is possibly TRBD1 (5 bases). CDR3 length equals 15 residues. The germline V and J ends were trimmed by 6 bases and 5 bases, with 19 bases remaining between them. From germline, CDR1 is MNHEY and CDR2 SMNVEV (reference sequence). CDR3 bases: TGTGCCAGCAGCACCGGGACTTCTAACCCTTATGGCTACACCTTC. This translates into CASSTGTSNPYGYTF.

The chain carries TRBV5-4 and TRBJ2-3; D unresolved. Trimming stripped 0 bases from V and 2 bases from J, with 13 bases between. There are 16 residues in the CDR3. The germline gives CDR1 SGHNT, CDR2 YYREEE (reference sequence). CDR3 nucleotide sequence: TGTGCCAGCAGCTTGGACGCGGATTCCTCCACAGATACGCAGTATTTT. It encodes CASSLDADSSTDTQYF.

The V and J genes are TRBV28 and TRBJ2-2; D remains ambiguous. The V and J ends lost 3 bases and 9 bases respectively, with 8 bases between them. Germline CDR1 is MDHEN and CDR2 is SYDVKM. This CDR3 spans 12 amino acids. CDR3 in amino acids: CASSLYPRELFF. CDR3 bases: TGTGCCAGCAGTTTGTACCCCCGGGAGCTGTTTTTT.

This chain joins TRBV11-3 and TRBJ2-1; D is ambiguous. Between the trimmed V and J ends, which lost 4 bases and 6 bases, there was a span of 7 bases. The CDR3 totals 12 residues. The germline V gene has CDR1 SGHNT and CDR2 YENEEA. The CDR3: CASSSRSNEQFF. Written as DNA, the CDR3 is TGTGCCAGCAGCTCGAGATCCAATGAGCAGTTCTTC.

The chain carries TRBV10-3 and TRBJ2-7; D might be TRBD1 (6 bases). CDR3 length: 14 amino acids. Germline V gene lookup returns CDR1 ENHRY and CDR2 SYGVKD. Trimming removed 2 bases at V and 5 bases at J, with 13 bases between. CDR3: CAISEGQRRDEQYF. CDR3 DNA: TGTGCCATCAGTGAGGGACAGCGAAGGGACGAGCAGTACTTC.

The V gene is TRBV30, the J gene TRBJ1-4; D ambiguous. This CDR3 has 15 amino acids. The V end lost 4 bases, the J end lost 2 bases, and 14 bases lay between the germline ends. Germline loops: CDR1 GTSNPN, CDR2 SVGIG (reference sequence). The CDR3 protein is CAWKSVPITNEKLFF. CDR3 DNA: TGTGCCTGGAAAAGCGTACCGATCACTAATGAAAAACTGTTTTTT.

The chain carries TRBV28 and TRBJ2-1, with 9 positions matching TRBD2. Losses at the gene ends were 7 bases for V and 7 bases for J; bases not matched to a gene: 8. Germline V CDR1 and CDR2: MDHEN, SYDVKM. The CDR3 covers 14 residues. In DNA, the CDR3 is TGTGCCAGCAACCAGAGACTAGCGGCAAATGAGCAGTTCTTC. Residues: CASNQRLAANEQFF. The variable domain in full, completed from reference TRBV28 and TRBJ2-1, reads DVKVTQSSRYLVKRTGEKVFLECVQDMDHENMFWYRQDPGLGLRLIYFSYDVKMKEKGDIPEGYSVSREKKERFSLILESASTNQTSMYLCASNQRLAANEQFFGPGTRLTVL.

CDR3 residues: CASSFRPLFPYTF. The CDR3 DNA follows: TGTGCCAGCAGTTTTCGTCCCCTCTTCCCCTACACCTTC. The chain has TRBV27 and TRBJ1-2; D not certain. The length of the CDR3 is 13 residues. The ends were cut back, 3 bases at V and 10 bases at J, with 15 bases in the middle. The germline V gene encodes CDR1 MNHEY and CDR2 SMNVEV (reference sequence).

The chain has TRBV5-1 and TRBJ2-7, with TRBD2 matching 13 bases. Germline V lookup: CDR1 SGHRS, CDR2 YFSETQ. There are 13 residues in the CDR3. J lost 5 bases, V lost 8 bases, and 4 bases had no gene match. CDR3 sequence: CASRTSGSDEQYF. The CDR3 coding sequence is TGCGCCAGTCGGACTAGCGGGAGTGACGAGCAGTACTTC.

The rearrangement joins TRBV2 to TRBJ2-7; 7 positions match TRBD1. Germline V gives CDR1 SNHLY, CDR2 FYNNEI. The CDR3 length is 13 residues. Germline trimming cut 4 bases from V and 4 bases from J; bases unmatched to any gene: 4. In nucleotides, the CDR3 is TGTGCCAGCAGTGGGGACAGTCTATACGAGCAGTACTTC. As protein: CASSGDSLYEQYF.

In this sample, this clone turned up once. J is TRBJ1-4 and V is TRBV9; 9 bases line up with TRBD1. This CDR3 contains 20 residues. Per the germline V gene, CDR1 is SGDLS and CDR2 is YYNGEE. Losses at the gene ends were 4 bases for V and 1 base for J; bases not matched to a gene: 17. CDR3 coding DNA: TGTGCCAGCAGCCCAGCTCGGGACAGGGCCCTACAAGGAACTAATGAAAAACTGTTTTTT. Its translation is CASSPARDRALQGTNEKLFF.

V gene TRBV10-3 combines with J gene TRBJ2-6, with D perhaps matching TRBD2 (5 bases). Trimming removed 10 bases from V and 0 bases from J, with 7 bases in between. The CDR3 covers 13 residues. From germline, CDR1 is ENHRY and CDR2 SYGVKD. CDR3 region: CANGISGANVLTF. CDR3 in DNA: TGTGCCAACGGGATCTCTGGGGCCAACGTCCTGACTTTC.

This clone was picked up one time. V and J are TRBV7-2 and TRBJ1-1; no reliable D call. Germline V gives CDR1 SGHTA, CDR2 FQGNSA. Between the trimmed V and J ends, which lost 0 bases and 6 bases, there was a span of 17 bases. The CDR3 is 16 residues long. CDR3 in amino acids: CASSLAGQRPASEAFF. CDR3 in DNA: TGTGCCAGCAGCTTAGCGGGCCAAAGGCCAGCGTCTGAAGCTTTCTTT. Drawing the rest from reference TRBV7-2 and TRBJ1-1, the complete variable domain is GAGVSQSPSNKVTEKGKDVELRCDPISGHTALYWYRQSLGQGLEFLIYFQGNSAPDKSGLPSDRFSAERTGGSVSTLTIQRTQQEDSAVYLCASSLAGQRPASEAFFGQGTRLTVV.

The chain is built from TRBV7-9 and TRBJ1-1; no reliable D call. The V gene lost 0 bases and the J gene lost 1 base, with 3 bases spanning the gap. This CDR3 comprises 13 residues. Germline CDR1 and CDR2: SEHNR and FQNEAQ (reference sequence). DNA for the CDR3: TGTGCCAGCAGCTTAGCTGCGAACACTGAAGCTTTCTTT. It codes for CASSLAANTEAFF.

This sequence joins TRBV19 and TRBJ2-7; a weak D match, TRBD1 (6 bases). The CDR3 extends over 13 amino acids. Trimming removed 5 bases at V and 6 bases at J, with 14 bases between. Germline lookup yields CDR1 LNHDA and CDR2 SQIVND (reference sequence). CDR3 in DNA: TGTGCCAGTAGTCCGGGACACCGCGCCGAGCAGTACTTC. Its protein product is CASSPGHRAEQYF.

The V call is TRBV7-6, the J call TRBJ1-1, with 9 bases matching TRBD1. This CDR3 has 15 amino acids. Germline V lookup: CDR1 SGHVS, CDR2 FNYEAQ. The V gene end was trimmed by 6 bases and the J gene end by 5 bases; junction bases not matched to a gene: 10. The CDR3 DNA reads TGTGCCAGCAGAGGTACGACAGGGGGGGAAACTGAAGCTTTCTTT. Amino acid sequence: CASRGTTGGETEAFF.

This clone was seen more than once but under ten times. The chain uses TRBV28 and TRBJ1-5; no firm D call. V was shortened by 3 bases and J by 6 bases, with 3 bases between the two germline ends. This CDR3 contains 11 residues. In germline, CDR1 is MDHEN, CDR2 SYDVKM. The CDR3 DNA reads as TGTGCCAGCAGTTTGAGTCAGCCCCAGCATTTT. It translates to CASSLSQPQHF.

This rearrangement joins TRBV9 to TRBJ2-5; a weak D match, TRBD2 (6 bases). Germline V gene data show CDR1 as SGDLS and CDR2 as YYNGEE. The CDR3 covers 13 residues. The V end was cut by 5 bases, the J end by 4 bases, with 12 bases between. This CDR3 is CASSGTSRETQYF. The CDR3 bases are TGTGCCAGCAGTGGGACTTCTCGAGAGACCCAGTACTTC.

This rearrangement joins TRBV5-1 to TRBJ2-5; D not resolved. Germline V CDR1 and CDR2: SGHRS, YFSETQ. V was shortened by 0 bases and J by 1 base, with 7 bases between the two germline ends. The CDR3 has 14 amino acids. The CDR3 is CASSLEASQETQYF. CDR3 coding DNA: TGCGCCAGCAGCTTGGAGGCCTCCCAAGAGACCCAGTACTTC.

V and J are TRBV5-8 and TRBJ1-1; 8 bases are a match to TRBD1. V lost 7 bases and J lost 5; bases outside the gene matches: 10. The CDR3 covers 14 residues. CDR1 is SGHTS and CDR2 is YDEGEE in the germline V gene. CDR3 protein: CASLSRQGNTEAFF. The DNA for the CDR3 is TGTGCCAGCCTATCAAGACAGGGGAATACTGAAGCTTTCTTT.

V usage is TRBV6-5 and J usage is TRBJ1-1; unclear D gene. Looked up from germline, CDR1 is MNHEY and CDR2 is SVGAGI. V was shortened by 2 bases and J by 10 bases, with 14 bases between the two germline ends. The CDR3 runs 13 residues. The CDR3 reads CASSYTLGSVAFF. Here the CDR3 DNA reads TGTGCCAGCAGTTACACCTTGGGGTCAGTAGCTTTCTTT.

The V call is TRBV7-2, the J call TRBJ2-1, with 13 bases aligning to TRBD2. CDR3 length equals 15 residues. V lost 6 bases and J lost 7; bases outside the gene matches: 6. Germline V CDR1 and CDR2: SGHTA, FQGNSA. In DNA, the CDR3 is TGTGCCAGCAGGCAAGGACTAGCGGGAGCGAATGAGCAGTTCTTC. This gives the protein CASRQGLAGANEQFF.

The V and J genes are TRBV15 and TRBJ2-2; D possibly matches TRBD1 or TRBD2 (5 bases each). The CDR3 totals 16 residues. CDR1 and CDR2 (germline): LNHNV, YYDKDF (reference sequence). The germline V and J ends were trimmed by 3 bases and 4 bases, with 15 bases remaining between them. CDR3 DNA: TGTGCCACCAGCAGCCCCTCCGGGACCGCCACCGGGGAGCTGTTTTTT. Translated, it gives CATSSPSGTATGELFF.

The V call is TRBV13, the J call TRBJ2-5; no clear D. CDR1 and CDR2 (germline): PRHDT, FYEKMQ (reference sequence). Between the trimmed V and J ends, which lost 5 bases and 5 bases, there was a span of 12 bases. CDR3 length: 13 residues. This CDR3 is CASSLIGLETQYF. In DNA, the CDR3 is TGTGCCAGCAGCCTGATAGGATTGGAGACCCAGTACTTC.

The rearrangement joins TRBV9 to TRBJ2-7, with D perhaps given as TRBD1 or TRBD2 (6 bases each). Per the germline V gene, CDR1 is SGDLS and CDR2 is YYNGEE. This CDR3 has 13 residues. Trimming took 2 bases from V and 5 from J, leaving 11 bases between them. CDR3 in amino acids: CASSVRGRDEQYF. In DNA form, the CDR3 reads TGTGCCAGCAGCGTCCGGGGGCGGGACGAGCAGTACTTC.

This clone has more than one count but fewer than ten. A junction boundary mismatches the germline segment, possibly from a read error. V is TRBV2 and J is TRBJ2-7; D not certain. The CDR3 spans 8 residues. The germline V gene has CDR1 SNHLY and CDR2 FYNNEI. The CDR3 protein is CASSVSVF. The DNA of the CDR3 is TGTGCCAGCAGTGTTAGTGTTTTC.

The gene calls are TRBV6-5 and TRBJ2-7, with unresolved D. Trimming pared 8 bases from V and 0 bases from J, leaving 8 bases between. This CDR3 is 12 amino acids long. The germline V gene encodes CDR1 MNHEY and CDR2 SVGAGI. CDR3: CASGGVSYEQYF. In DNA, the CDR3 is TGTGCCAGCGGTGGAGTCTCCTACGAGCAGTACTTC.